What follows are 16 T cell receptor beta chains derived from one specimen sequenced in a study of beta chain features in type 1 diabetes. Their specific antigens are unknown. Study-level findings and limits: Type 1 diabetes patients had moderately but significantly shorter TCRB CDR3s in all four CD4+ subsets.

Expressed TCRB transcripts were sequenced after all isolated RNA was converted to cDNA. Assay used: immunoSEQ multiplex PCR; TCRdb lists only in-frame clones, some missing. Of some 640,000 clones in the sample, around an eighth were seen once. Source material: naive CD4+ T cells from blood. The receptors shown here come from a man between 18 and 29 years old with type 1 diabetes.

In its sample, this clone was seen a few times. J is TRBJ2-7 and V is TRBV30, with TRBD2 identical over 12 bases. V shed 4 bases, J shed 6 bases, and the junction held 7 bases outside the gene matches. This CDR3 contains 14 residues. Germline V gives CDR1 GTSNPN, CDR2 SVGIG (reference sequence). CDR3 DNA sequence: TGTGCCTGGAATGTAAGACTAGCGGGGGCCGAGCAGTACTTC. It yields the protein CAWNVRLAGAEQYF.

CDR3: CAWSLTTGNTEAFF. CDR3 coding DNA: TGTGCCTGGAGTCTTACGACAGGGAACACTGAAGCTTTCTTT. The chain recombines TRBV30 with TRBJ1-1; TRBD1 is a possible D gene (6 bases). V gave up 2 bases and J gave up 1 base, with 11 bases separating them. Germline assignment: CDR1 GTSNPN and CDR2 SVGIG (reference sequence). CDR3 size: 14 residues.

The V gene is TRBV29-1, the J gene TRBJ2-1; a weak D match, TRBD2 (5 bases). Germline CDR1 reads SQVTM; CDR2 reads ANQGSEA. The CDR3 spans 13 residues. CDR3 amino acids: CSKVASPYNEQFF. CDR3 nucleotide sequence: TGCTCCAAGGTGGCTAGCCCATACAATGAGCAGTTCTTC.

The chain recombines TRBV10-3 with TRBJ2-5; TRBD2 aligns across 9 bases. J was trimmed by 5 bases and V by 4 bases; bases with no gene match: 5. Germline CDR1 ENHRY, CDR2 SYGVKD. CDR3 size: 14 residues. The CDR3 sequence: CAISVSSGMETQYF. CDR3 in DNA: TGTGCCATCAGTGTTTCTAGCGGGATGGAGACCCAGTACTTC.

The CDR3: CASSEARADRQFF. The CDR3 bases are TGTGCCAGCAGTGAAGCACGGGCGGACCGACAGTTCTTC. The rearrangement links TRBV6-1 to TRBJ2-1; D gene uncertain. The germline V gene encodes CDR1 MNHNS and CDR2 SASEGT. The CDR3 has 13 amino acids. The V gene lost 0 bases and the J gene lost 13 bases, with 13 bases spanning the gap.

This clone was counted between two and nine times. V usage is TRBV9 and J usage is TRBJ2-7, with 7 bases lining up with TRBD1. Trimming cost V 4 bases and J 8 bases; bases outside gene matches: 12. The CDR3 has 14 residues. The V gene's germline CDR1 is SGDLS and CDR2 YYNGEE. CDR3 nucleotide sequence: TGTGCCAGCAGCCTTCAAGGACAGGAAGGGAAGCAGTACTTC. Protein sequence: CASSLQGQEGKQYF.

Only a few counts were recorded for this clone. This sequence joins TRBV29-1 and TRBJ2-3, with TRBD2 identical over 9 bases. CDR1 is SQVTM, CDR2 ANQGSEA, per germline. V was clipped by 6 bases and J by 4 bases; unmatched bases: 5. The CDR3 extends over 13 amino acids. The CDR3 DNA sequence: TGCAGCGTAGATAGCGGGGGTGCAGATACGCAGTATTTT. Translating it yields CSVDSGGADTQYF.

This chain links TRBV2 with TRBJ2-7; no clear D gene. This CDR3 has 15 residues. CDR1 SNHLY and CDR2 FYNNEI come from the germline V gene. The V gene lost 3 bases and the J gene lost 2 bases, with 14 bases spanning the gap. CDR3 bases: TGTGCCAGCAGTGACTCTAACGGCCTTACCTACGAGCAGTACTTC. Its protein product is CASSDSNGLTYEQYF.

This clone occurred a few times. CDR3 region: CAWSDRGGKYF. In DNA, the CDR3 is TGTGCCTGGAGTGACCGCGGCGGGAAGTACTTC. The chain uses TRBV30 and TRBJ2-5, with a weak D call TRBD2 (6 bases). V gave up 1 base and J gave up 12 bases, with 12 bases separating them. This CDR3 is 11 amino acids long. Per the germline V gene, CDR1 is GTSNPN and CDR2 is SVGIG (reference sequence).

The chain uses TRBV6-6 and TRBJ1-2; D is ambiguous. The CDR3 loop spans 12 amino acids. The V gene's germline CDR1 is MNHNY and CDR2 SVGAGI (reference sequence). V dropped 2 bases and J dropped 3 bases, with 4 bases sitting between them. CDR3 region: CASSYPDYGYTF. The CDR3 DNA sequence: TGTGCCAGCAGTTACCCTGACTATGGCTACACCTTC.

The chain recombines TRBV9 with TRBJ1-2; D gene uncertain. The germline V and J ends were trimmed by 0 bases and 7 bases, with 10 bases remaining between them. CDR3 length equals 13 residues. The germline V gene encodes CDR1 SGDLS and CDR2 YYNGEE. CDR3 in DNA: TGTGCCAGCAGCGTAGGGGCCCCAGGTGGCTACACCTTC. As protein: CASSVGAPGGYTF.

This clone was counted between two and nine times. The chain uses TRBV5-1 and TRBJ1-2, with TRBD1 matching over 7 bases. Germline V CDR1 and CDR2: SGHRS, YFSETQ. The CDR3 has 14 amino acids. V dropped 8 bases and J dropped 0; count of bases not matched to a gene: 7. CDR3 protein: CASARDSANYGYTF. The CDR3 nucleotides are TGCGCCAGTGCTCGGGACAGCGCTAACTATGGCTACACCTTC.

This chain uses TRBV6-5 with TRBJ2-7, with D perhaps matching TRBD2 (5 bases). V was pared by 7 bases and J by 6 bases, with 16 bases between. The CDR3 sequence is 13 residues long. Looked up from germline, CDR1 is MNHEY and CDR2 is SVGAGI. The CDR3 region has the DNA TGTGCCAGCAAGAGGACTCAGGCCCGCGAGCAGTACTTC. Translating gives CASKRTQAREQYF.

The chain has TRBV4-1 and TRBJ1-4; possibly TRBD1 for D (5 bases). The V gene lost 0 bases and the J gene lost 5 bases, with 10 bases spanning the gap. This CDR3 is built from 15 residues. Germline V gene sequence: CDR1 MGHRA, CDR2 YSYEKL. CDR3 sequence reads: CASSQDGAGNEKLFF. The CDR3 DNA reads TGCGCCAGCAGCCAAGATGGGGCAGGGAATGAAAAACTGTTTTTT.

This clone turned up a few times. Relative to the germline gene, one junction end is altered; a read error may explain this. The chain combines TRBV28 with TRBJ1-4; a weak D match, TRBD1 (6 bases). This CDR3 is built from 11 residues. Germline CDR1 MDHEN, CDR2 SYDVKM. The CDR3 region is CASSSGRGRGF. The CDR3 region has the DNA TGTGCCAGCAGTTCAGGCAGGGGCCGTGGTTTT.

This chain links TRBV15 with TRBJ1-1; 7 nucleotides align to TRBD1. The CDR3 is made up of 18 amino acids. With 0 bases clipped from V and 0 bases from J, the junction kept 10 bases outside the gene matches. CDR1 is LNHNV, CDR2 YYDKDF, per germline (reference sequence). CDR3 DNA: TGTGCCACCAGCAGAGATACGGTCTGGCAGGGGGTGAACACTGAAGCTTTCTTT. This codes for CATSRDTVWQGVNTEAFF.